The TCR beta chain described here comes from a study of cytomegalovirus exposure and HLA in healthy donors. Study-wide points: Association of a missense DCLRE1C variant with TCR beta V- and J-gene trimming was reported in a later analysis.

The PCR contained 60 Vbeta and 13 Jbeta primers. Sequenced by immunoSEQ multiplex PCR; TCRdb stores in-frame clones only, minus some. The table includes fewer than 90,000 clones, around 79% detected once. This clone has only a few counts. The target antigen is unknown. CDR3 length equals 12 residues. Trimming stripped 2 bases from V and 4 bases from J, with 5 bases between. Looked up from germline, CDR1 is MNHNS and CDR2 is SASEGT. The TCR originated in a woman between 35 and 50 years old in good health and CMV-seropositive. What was sequenced was PBMCs. The V call is TRBV6-1, the J call TRBJ1-1; D is undetermined. The CDR3 DNA follows: TGTGCCAGCAGTGAACTCCGCACTGAAGCTTTCTTT. Amino acid sequence: CASSELRTEAFF.